Given below is one TCR beta chain in context. This CDR3 spans 16 amino acids. V lost 4 bases and J lost 2, with 16 bases in between. Germline V gene lookup returns CDR1 SGDLS and CDR2 YYNGEE. Using immunoSEQ multiplex PCR, the repertoire was profiled, and TCRdb retains in-frame clones only, with some absent. The top ten clones hold more than 0.01% of a sample with roughly 710,000 clones, approximately 83% of them seen once. The entry originates in a study of shared T cell receptors in the human thymus. These data also featured in a second study, about human thymus T cells. That report adds: Infants served as donors; they were healthy and Finnish and were having corrective surgery for congenital heart defects. Thymic tissue was derived from resections collected during corrective heart surgery. Both thymic and peripheral blood repertoires showed apparently biased V and J usage. Unrelated people showed highly overlapping thymic repertoires, related research reported.

The sequence was obtained from a girl under three years old with a congenital heart defect. The sample consisted of thymocytes. The genes are TRBV9 and TRBJ1-3; D unresolved. CDR3 in amino acids: CASSPAAGEPGNTIYF. The CDR3 DNA sequence: TGTGCCAGCAGCCCCGCGGCGGGAGAGCCTGGAAACACCATATATTTT.